One and the same sample provided the 13 T cell receptor beta chains below, sequenced in a study of cytomegalovirus exposure and HLA in healthy donors. With 60 Vbeta and 13 Jbeta primers, the PCR was carried out. Data came from immunoSEQ multiplex PCR; TCRdb stores just in-frame clones and leaves some out. This table holds approximately 130,000 clones, around 78% found once. Sequenced material: PBMCs. These receptors came from a woman between 45 and 60 years old in good health and CMV-seronegative.

CDR3 coding DNA: TGTGCCAGTAGTAGTTGCGGGAGGGGGTGTGAGCAGTTCTTC. It codes for CASSSCGRGCEQFF. The V and J genes are TRBV19 and TRBJ2-1; 9 bases map to TRBD2. The trim removed 4 bases at V and 9 bases at J, leaving 7 bases unmatched. CDR1 and CDR2 from the germline V gene are LNHDA and SQIVND (reference sequence). The CDR3 covers 14 residues.

The chain uses TRBV7-3 and TRBJ1-1; D is ambiguous. The CDR3 spans 13 residues. Germline values: CDR1 SGHTA, CDR2 FQGTGA. Trimming pared 1 base from V and 7 bases from J, leaving 10 bases between. For the CDR3, the DNA is TGTGCCAGCAGCTTAAGGGCCGGGAATGAAGCTTTCTTT. Translation gives CASSLRAGNEAFF.

The sample holds one count of this clone. The gene calls are TRBV29-1 and TRBJ2-7, with TRBD1 matching over 9 bases. The germline gives CDR1 SQVTM, CDR2 ANQGSEA. The CDR3 is made up of 13 amino acids. The CDR3 DNA reads as TGCGGCGCGTACGCGGGACAGGGTGACGAGCAGTACTTC. This codes for CGAYAGQGDEQYF.

This clone was counted a single time. The V and J genes are TRBV18 and TRBJ2-7; 10 bases align to TRBD1. The CDR3 covers 14 residues. Germline-derived CDR1 and CDR2 are KGHSH and LQKENI. V trimming: 5 bases; J trimming: 5 bases; junction bases outside the gene matches: 6. In DNA, the CDR3 is TGTGCCAGCTCATCCGGGACAGGGGCCAACGAGCAGTACTTC. It yields the protein CASSSGTGANEQYF.

This rearrangement joins TRBV30 to TRBJ1-6, with TRBD1 as a possible D gene (5 bases). V lost 3 bases to trimming and J lost 5 bases, with 11 bases between them. From germline, CDR1 is GTSNPN and CDR2 SVGIG (reference sequence). The CDR3 loop spans 14 amino acids. Written as DNA, the CDR3 is TGTGCCTGGAGCGCACGGGGGAATAATTCACCCCTCCACTTT. Translation: CAWSARGNNSPLHF.

The V gene is TRBV4-3, the J gene TRBJ1-5; no clear D gene. CDR1 is LGHNA and CDR2 is YSLEER in the germline V gene. Trimming pared 0 bases from V and 4 bases from J, leaving 7 bases between. The CDR3 is 14 amino acids. The CDR3, as DNA: TGCGCCAGCAGCCAAGATTACGGGAATCAGCCCCAGCATTTT. This translates into CASSQDYGNQPQHF.

The chain carries TRBV4-2 and TRBJ2-2; D gene ambiguous. CDR1 LGHNA and CDR2 YNFKEQ come from the germline V gene. V lost 0 bases to trimming and J lost 6 bases, with 8 bases between them. The length of the CDR3 is 14 residues. In DNA form, the CDR3 reads TGTGCCAGCAGCCAAGATGGCGCGGCCGGGGAGCTGTTTTTT. The encoded protein is CASSQDGAAGELFF.

The rearrangement uses TRBV9 and TRBJ2-1; 9 nucleotides line up with TRBD2. Germline values: CDR1 SGDLS, CDR2 YYNGEE. Germline trimming cut 2 bases from V and 4 bases from J; bases unmatched to any gene: 7. The CDR3 covers 16 residues. The CDR3 DNA follows: TGTGCCAGCAGCGTCTCCGGGACTAGCACTTACAATGAGCAGTTCTTC. Translated: CASSVSGTSTYNEQFF.

CDR3 protein: CSVEKGQNTEAFF. The CDR3 region has the DNA TGCAGCGTTGAAAAGGGACAGAACACTGAAGCTTTCTTT. The chain carries TRBV29-1 and TRBJ1-1, with TRBD1 as a possible D gene (6 bases). Germline loops: CDR1 SQVTM, CDR2 ANQGSEA. This CDR3 is built from 13 residues. V was clipped by 2 bases and J by 1 base, with 8 bases between them. Full variable domain (missing parts from reference TRBV29-1 and TRBJ1-1): SAVISQKPSRDICQRGTSLTIQCQVDSQVTMMFWYRQQPGQSLTLIATANQGSEATYESGFVIDKFPISRPNLTFSTLTVSNMSPEDSSIYLCSVEKGQNTEAFFGQGTRLTVV.

The rearrangement uses TRBV6-6 and TRBJ2-2; D unclear. There are 13 residues in the CDR3. Germline V lookup: CDR1 MNHNY, CDR2 SVGAGI (reference sequence). V was shortened by 5 bases and J by 7 bases, with 11 bases between the two germline ends. CDR3 nucleotide sequence: TGTGCCAGCAGTGTCACGGAGCACGGGGAGCTGTTTTTT. Amino acids: CASSVTEHGELFF.

V gene TRBV5-6 combines with J gene TRBJ2-2; 7 bases align to TRBD1. CDR1 is SGHDT and CDR2 is YYEEEE in the germline V gene. The CDR3 has 16 residues. V shed 4 bases, J shed 0 bases, and the junction held 6 bases outside the gene matches. CDR3 sequence (DNA): TGTGCCAGCAGCCCGGTAGGACAGGCGAACACCGGGGAGCTGTTTTTT. This translates into CASSPVGQANTGELFF.

The V call is TRBV10-3, the J call TRBJ1-4, with TRBD1 identical over 12 bases. The CDR3 contains 16 residues. CDR1 ENHRY and CDR2 SYGVKD come from the germline V gene. With 5 bases clipped from V and 8 bases from J, the junction kept 9 bases outside the gene matches. CDR3 DNA: TGTGCCATCAGTTCCCTCCGGGGACAGGGGGCGGAAAAACTGTTTTTT. The encoded protein is CAISSLRGQGAEKLFF.

V gene TRBV7-2 combines with J gene TRBJ2-2, with D uncertain. The CDR3 runs 13 residues. The ends were cut back, 5 bases at V and 4 bases at J, with 8 bases in the middle. Germline lookup yields CDR1 SGHTA and CDR2 FQGNSA. The CDR3 region is CASSPSPTGELFF. The CDR3 DNA reads as TGTGCCAGCAGCCCTTCCCCCACCGGGGAGCTGTTTTTT.